The next 29 T cell receptor beta chains were all read from a single sample in a study of cytomegalovirus exposure and HLA in healthy donors (dated by TCRdb to between 2016 and 2019). Preparation of the library involved the immunoSEQ multiplex PCR assay. The multiplex PCR relied on a mix of 60 forward primers for TCR Vbeta segments and 13 reverse primers for TCR Jbeta segments. TCRdb obtained this table from immuneACCESS and retained in-frame rearrangements with V and J assigned. These tables miss some clones; where compared with another copy, unresolved V genes account for less than half of the shortfall, and the remainder is unexplained. For this sample there are tens of thousands of clones; 65% to 75% appear just once. The ten largest account for roughly 7.1% of the sample. Source material: PBMCs. Receptors originate from a man under 40 in good health and CMV-seropositive.

The rearrangement uses TRBV4-3 and TRBJ1-5; 9 positions agree with TRBD1. Germline V gene lookup returns CDR1 LGHNA and CDR2 YSLEER. This CDR3 comprises 14 residues. Trimming took 3 bases from V and 4 from J; bases not matched to a gene: 1. CDR3 coding DNA: TGCGCCAGCAGCCAGGACAGGGGTAATCAGCCCCAGCATTTT. This codes for CASSQDRGNQPQHF.

V gene TRBV7-2 combines with J gene TRBJ2-7, with 7 bases fitting TRBD1. Per germline, CDR1 SGHTA and CDR2 FQGNSA. V trimming: 6 bases; J trimming: 1 base; junction bases outside the gene matches: 3. The CDR3 extends over 13 amino acids. CDR3 DNA sequence: TGTGCCAGCAGGCGGACAGGTTCCTACGAGCAGTACTTC. This encodes CASRRTGSYEQYF. Supplemented by reference TRBV7-2 and TRBJ2-7, the full variable domain reads GAGVSQSPSNKVTEKGKDVELRCDPISGHTALYWYRQSLGQGLEFLIYFQGNSAPDKSGLPSDRFSAERTGGSVSTLTIQRTQQEDSAVYLCASRRTGSYEQYFGPGTRLTVT.

The chain is built from TRBV6-4 and TRBJ2-2, with TRBD1 matching 10 bases. The CDR3 loop spans 15 amino acids. Germline values: CDR1 MRHNA, CDR2 SNTAGT. J gave up 6 bases and V 7 bases, and 8 bases lay outside the gene matches. The CDR3 DNA follows: TGTGCCAGCAAAAAGGACAGGGGGTTCGCCGGGGAGCTGTTTTTT. As protein: CASKKDRGFAGELFF.

This clone was seen a handful of times. The V and J genes are TRBV5-1 and TRBJ2-3, with 9 bases fitting TRBD1. The trim removed 7 bases at V and 3 bases at J, leaving 6 bases unmatched. CDR1 is SGHRS, CDR2 YFSETQ, per germline. This CDR3 has 14 amino acids. The DNA for the CDR3 is TGCGCCAGCTGTCAAGGACAGGGGACAGATACGCAGTATTTT. Its protein is CASCQGQGTDTQYF.

As to this clone: The sample contains more than one DNA sequence encoding this CDR3. CDR3 protein: CASSVGGSSYEQYF. DNA for the CDR3: TGTGCCAGCAGCGTAGGAGGGAGCTCCTACGAGCAGTACTTC. This sequence joins TRBV9 and TRBJ2-7, with a weak D call TRBD2 (5 bases). Trimming removed 0 bases from V and 0 bases from J, with 7 bases in between. CDR3 length: 14 amino acids. CDR1 is SGDLS, CDR2 YYNGEE, per germline.

This clone showed up just once. J is TRBJ2-3 and V is TRBV13; TRBD2 aligns across 10 bases. The CDR3 has 16 residues. The V gene's germline CDR1 is PRHDT and CDR2 FYEKMQ (reference sequence). V shed 5 bases and J 8 bases; nucleotides not matched to a gene: 13. The CDR3: CASSQRGGKAGGTQYF. CDR3 nucleotides: TGTGCCAGCAGCCAGCGGGGGGGGAAGGCGGGGGGTACGCAGTATTTT.

The sample holds a few counts of this clone. The junction differs from germline at one of its ends, possibly a read error. The rearrangement links TRBV7-9 to TRBJ1-1; 10 bases align to TRBD1. CDR1 SEHNR and CDR2 FQNEAQ come from the germline V gene (reference sequence). This CDR3 is 14 amino acids long. CDR3 sequence reads: CSSTLGQGETEAFF. CDR3 coding DNA: TGTTCCAGCACCCTCGGACAGGGGGAGACTGAAGCTTTCTTT.

V is TRBV30 and J is TRBJ2-2; weak D call: TRBD2 (5 bases). The V gene's germline CDR1 is GTSNPN and CDR2 SVGIG (reference sequence). There are 14 residues in the CDR3. V was shortened by 2 bases and J by 5 bases, with 12 bases between the two germline ends. DNA for the CDR3: TGTGCCTGGAGTAACGGGGTGGTGACCGGGGAGCTGTTTTTT. It translates to CAWSNGVVTGELFF.

The chain uses TRBV6-5 and TRBJ1-2; D remains unclear. This CDR3 comprises 11 residues. V lost 0 bases to trimming and J lost 8 bases, with 4 bases between them. Germline CDR1 MNHEY, CDR2 SVGAGI. Written as DNA, the CDR3 is TGTGCCAGCAGTTACTCGCGGGGCTACACCTTC. Residues: CASSYSRGYTF.

The chain combines TRBV19 with TRBJ1-2; 7 nucleotides line up with TRBD1. The CDR3 is 12 amino acids. Germline V gives CDR1 LNHDA, CDR2 SQIVND (reference sequence). Trimming took 8 bases from V and 9 from J; bases not matched to a gene: 9. The CDR3 DNA is TGTGCCAGTTACAGGGGAAACGGGCGCTACACCTTC. Residues: CASYRGNGRYTF.

The rearrangement joins TRBV4-2 to TRBJ2-1; D is unclear. V was cut by 0 bases and J by 3 bases, with 9 bases left in between. Germline CDR1 is LGHNA and CDR2 is YNFKEQ. CDR3 length: 15 residues. CDR3 in DNA: TGTGCCAGCAGCCAAGAGCCGCCGGTCTACAATGAGCAGTTCTTC. Translated: CASSQEPPVYNEQFF.

The chain joins TRBV28 to TRBJ1-5; D possibly corresponds to TRBD1 (6 bases). The CDR3 covers 15 residues. Germline V CDR1 and CDR2: MDHEN, SYDVKM. V shed 6 bases and J shed 2 bases, with 14 bases lying between them. The CDR3: CASSVRGGGNQPQHF. CDR3 coding DNA: TGTGCCAGCAGCGTACGGGGGGGCGGCAATCAGCCCCAGCATTTT.

The genes are TRBV28 and TRBJ1-2; a possible D gene is TRBD1 (5 bases). CDR3 length equals 15 residues. Germline-derived CDR1 and CDR2 are MDHEN and SYDVKM. Trimming cost V 3 bases and J 7 bases, with 18 bases left between them. CDR3 DNA sequence: TGTGCCAGCAGTTTTACCCGGGCTCAGGGCCGTGGCTACACCTTC. Amino acids: CASSFTRAQGRGYTF.

This clone was recorded once. Here the CDR3 reads CASSTRDRGRRQPQHF. The CDR3 DNA is TGTGCCAGTAGTACGCGGGACAGGGGCCGGAGGCAGCCCCAGCATTTT. The chain is built from TRBV19 and TRBJ1-5, with TRBD1 matching 10 bases. The CDR3 consists of 16 residues. Germline lookup yields CDR1 LNHDA and CDR2 SQIVND (reference sequence). V was pared by 4 bases and J by 7 bases, with 10 bases of the junction left unmatched. Based on the CDR3 plus reference TRBV19 and TRBJ1-5, the full variable domain is DGGITQSPKYLFRKEGQNVTLSCEQNLNHDAMYWYRQDPGQGLRLIYYSQIVNDFQKGDIAEGYSVSREKKESFPLTVTSAQKNPTAFYLCASSTRDRGRRQPQHFGDGTRLSIL.

J is TRBJ1-5 and V is TRBV6-5, with 7 bases aligning to TRBD1. Unmatched junction bases numbered 2, after V lost 2 bases and J lost 4 bases. The germline V gene has CDR1 MNHEY and CDR2 SVGAGI. This CDR3 contains 14 residues. The CDR3 DNA is TGTGCCAGCAGTTACGGACAGGAGAATCAGCCCCAGCATTTT. It yields the protein CASSYGQENQPQHF.

The V call is TRBV5-5, the J call TRBJ1-5, with D possibly matching TRBD1 (6 bases). Trimming pared 1 base from V and 7 bases from J, leaving 15 bases between. Germline V gene sequence: CDR1 SGHKS, CDR2 YYEKEE (reference sequence). CDR3 length equals 15 residues. The CDR3 DNA reads TGTGCCAGCAGCTTGTACAGGGAGAGAGGACAGCCCCAGCATTTT. Translating gives CASSLYRERGQPQHF. Variable domain in full (rest from reference TRBV5-5 and TRBJ1-5): DAGVTQSPTHLIKTRGQQVTLRCSPISGHKSVSWYQQVLGQGPQFIFQYYEKEERGRGNFPDRFSARQFPNYSSELNVNALLLGDSALYLCASSLYRERGQPQHFGDGTRLSIL.

The chain uses TRBV6-1 and TRBJ1-5, with D maybe TRBD1 (5 bases). The CDR3 is 16 amino acids. Looked up from germline, CDR1 is MNHNS and CDR2 is SASEGT. The V end lost 3 bases, the J end lost 1 base, and 13 bases lay between the germline ends. The CDR3 region is CASSERRGASNQPQHF. CDR3 bases: TGTGCCAGCAGTGAGCGAAGGGGCGCGAGCAATCAGCCCCAGCATTTT.

J is TRBJ1-4 and V is TRBV5-4; maybe TRBD1 (5 bases). Germline-derived CDR1 and CDR2 are SGHNT and YYREEE (reference sequence). V was cut by 3 bases and J by 8 bases, with 11 bases left in between. CDR3 length: 13 residues. CDR3 coding DNA: TGTGCCAGCAGCTGGGAAGGGGCAGAAAAACTGTTTTTT. Its protein product is CASSWEGAEKLFF.

The gene calls are TRBV11-1 and TRBJ2-5, with 7 bases that match TRBD2. TRBJ2-7 matches the DNA end more closely, so the J call is doubtful. The germline V gene encodes CDR1 SGHAT and CDR2 FQDESV (reference sequence). The CDR3 spans 14 residues. CDR3: CASSLISGYYEQYF. The CDR3 DNA is TGTGCCAGCAGCTTAATTAGCGGGTACTACGAGCAGTACTTC.

V usage is TRBV6-4 and J usage is TRBJ1-2; D unclear. The germline V gene encodes CDR1 MRHNA and CDR2 SNTAGT. The CDR3 covers 12 residues. Trimming took off 3 bases at V and 7 bases at J, with 9 bases between the two ends. The CDR3 DNA follows: TGTGCCAGCAGTGAGGCAGCGGCTGGCTACACCTTC. Protein sequence: CASSEAAAGYTF.

This clone showed up just a few times. This rearrangement joins TRBV7-6 to TRBJ1-5, with 8 bases aligning to TRBD1. The CDR3 has 15 residues. The germline CDR1 and CDR2 sequences are SGHVS and FNYEAQ. After removal of 1 base from V and 5 bases from J, the junction contained 4 bases not matched to a gene. This CDR3 reads CASSLGTDRDQPQHF. The CDR3 DNA sequence: TGTGCCAGCAGCTTAGGGACGGACAGGGATCAGCCCCAGCATTTT.

This rearrangement joins TRBV21-1 to TRBJ1-2; TRBD1 is the table's D call, not checked against the DNA. TRBV21-1 is given as a pseudogene. The CDR3 is 17 amino acids. The CDR3 coding sequence is TGTGCCAGCAGCAAGATCCCACAGGGGGCGAATAACTATGGCTACACCTTC. It translates to CASSKIPQGANNYGYTF.

J is TRBJ1-2 and V is TRBV27, with D possibly matching TRBD1 (6 bases). Germline V gene sequence: CDR1 MNHEY, CDR2 SMNVEV (reference sequence). The ends were cut back, 6 bases at V and 3 bases at J, with 20 bases in the middle. CDR3 size: 16 residues. The CDR3 protein is CASSRSGGQKYYGYTF. In nucleotides, the CDR3 is TGTGCCAGCAGCCGCTCGGGGGGACAAAAGTACTATGGCTACACCTTC.

This clone showed up just a few times. The chain recombines TRBV28 with TRBJ2-7, with D maybe TRBD1 (6 bases). The CDR3 has 15 residues. The ends were cut back, 6 bases at V and 0 bases at J, with 15 bases in the middle. CDR1 and CDR2 (germline): MDHEN, SYDVKM. CDR3: CASSLWGPSSYEQYF. The CDR3 nucleotides read TGTGCCAGCAGCCTCTGGGGGCCGAGCTCCTACGAGCAGTACTTC.

There are a few counts of this clone. The chain links TRBV7-2 to TRBJ2-1; 12 nucleotides agree with TRBD2. Unmatched junction bases numbered 9, after V lost 6 bases and J lost 9 bases. The CDR3 sequence is 15 residues long. CDR1 and CDR2 from the germline V gene are SGHTA and FQGNSA. Written as DNA, the CDR3 is TGTGCCAGCAGTTCACTAGCGGGGGGAGCAGTTGAGCAGTTCTTC. The encoded protein is CASSSLAGGAVEQFF.

V usage is TRBV7-8 and J usage is TRBJ2-6; 9 bases match TRBD1. With 5 bases clipped from V and 2 bases from J, the junction kept 13 bases outside the gene matches. Germline V gene sequence: CDR1 SGHVS, CDR2 FQNEAQ. The CDR3 runs to 19 residues. In DNA form, the CDR3 reads TGTGCCAGCAGCCCCCGGACAGGGGACAAGGGAGCTGGGGCCAACGTCCTGACTTTC. Amino acid sequence: CASSPRTGDKGAGANVLTF.

The chain uses TRBV5-5 and TRBJ1-1, with D perhaps TRBD1 (6 bases). Germline V gene lookup returns CDR1 SGHKS and CDR2 YYEKEE (reference sequence). This CDR3 is 15 amino acids long. Trimming cost V 6 bases and J 0 bases, with 15 bases left between them. The CDR3 loop reads CASTTGGPMNTEAFF. In nucleotides, the CDR3 is TGTGCCAGCACGACGGGGGGGCCCATGAACACTGAAGCTTTCTTT.

The chain employs TRBV4-3 and TRBJ2-3; 11 nucleotides line up with TRBD2. Trimming removed 4 bases from V and 2 bases from J; junction bases left unmatched: 8. CDR3 size: 17 residues. The V gene's germline CDR1 is LGHNA and CDR2 YSLEER. The CDR3 spells CASSLAGTSGSTDTQYF. The CDR3, as DNA: TGCGCCAGCAGCCTAGCCGGGACTAGCGGATCCACAGATACGCAGTATTTT.

The chain uses TRBV6-4 and TRBJ2-3, with D possibly being TRBD2 (7 bases). Germline lookup yields CDR1 MRHNA and CDR2 SNTAGT. V lost 2 bases to trimming and J lost 4 bases, with 13 bases between them. The CDR3 sequence is 15 residues long. This chain's CDR3 is CASSDNRGGADTQYF. For the CDR3, the DNA is TGTGCCAGCAGTGACAACAGAGGGGGGGCAGATACGCAGTATTTT.